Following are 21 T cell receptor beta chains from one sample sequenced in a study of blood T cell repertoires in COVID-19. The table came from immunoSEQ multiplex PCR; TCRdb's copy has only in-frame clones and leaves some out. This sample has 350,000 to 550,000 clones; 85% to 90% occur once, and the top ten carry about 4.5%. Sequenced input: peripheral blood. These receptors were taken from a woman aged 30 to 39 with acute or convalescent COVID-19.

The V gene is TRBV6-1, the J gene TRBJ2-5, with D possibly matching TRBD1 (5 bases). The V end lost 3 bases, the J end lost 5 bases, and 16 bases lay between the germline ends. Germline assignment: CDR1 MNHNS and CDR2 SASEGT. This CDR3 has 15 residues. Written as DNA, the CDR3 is TGTGCCAGCAGTGACAGGGCAAGATCTTCGGAGACCCAGTACTTC. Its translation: CASSDRARSSETQYF.

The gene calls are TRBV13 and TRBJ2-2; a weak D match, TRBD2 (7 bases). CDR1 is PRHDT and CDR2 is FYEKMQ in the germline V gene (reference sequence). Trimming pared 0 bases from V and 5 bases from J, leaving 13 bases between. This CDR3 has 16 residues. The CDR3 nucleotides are TGTGCCAGCAGCTTAGGCCTCGGGGGGCGGACCGGGGAGCTGTTTTTT. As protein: CASSLGLGGRTGELFF.

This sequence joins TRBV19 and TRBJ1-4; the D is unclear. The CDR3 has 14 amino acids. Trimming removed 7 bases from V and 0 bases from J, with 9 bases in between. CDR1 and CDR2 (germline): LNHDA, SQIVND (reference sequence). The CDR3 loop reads CASNLTATNEKLFF. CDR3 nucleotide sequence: TGTGCCAGTAATTTAACAGCAACTAATGAAAAACTGTTTTTT.

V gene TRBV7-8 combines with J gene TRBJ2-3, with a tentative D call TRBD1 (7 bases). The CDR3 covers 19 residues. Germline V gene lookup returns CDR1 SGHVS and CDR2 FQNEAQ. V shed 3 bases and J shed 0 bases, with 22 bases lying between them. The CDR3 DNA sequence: TGTGCCAGCAGCTTGCTCCAGGGGGGTAGGGGGGAAAGCACAGATACGCAGTATTTT. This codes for CASSLLQGGRGESTDTQYF.

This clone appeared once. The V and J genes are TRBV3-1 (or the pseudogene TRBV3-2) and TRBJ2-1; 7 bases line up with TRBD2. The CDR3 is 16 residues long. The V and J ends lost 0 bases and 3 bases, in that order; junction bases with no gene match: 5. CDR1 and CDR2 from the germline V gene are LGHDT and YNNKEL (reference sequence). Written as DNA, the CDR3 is TGTGCCAGCAGCCAAGAGGGGCGGGGGAGCTACAATGAGCAGTTCTTC. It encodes CASSQEGRGSYNEQFF.

DNA for the CDR3: TGTGCCAGCAGCGTAGCGACAGGGGTTGATACCGGGGAGCTGTTTTTT. Protein sequence: CASSVATGVDTGELFF. This sequence joins TRBV9 and TRBJ2-2; 8 bases align to TRBD1. The trim removed 0 bases at V and 5 bases at J, leaving 6 bases unmatched. This CDR3 is built from 16 residues. Germline assignment: CDR1 SGDLS and CDR2 YYNGEE.

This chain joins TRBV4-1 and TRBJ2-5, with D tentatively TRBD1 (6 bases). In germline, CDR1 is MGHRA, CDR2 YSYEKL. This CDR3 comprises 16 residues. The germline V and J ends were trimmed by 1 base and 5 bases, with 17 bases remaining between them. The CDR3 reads CASSQGSQGKRETQYF. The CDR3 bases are TGCGCCAGCAGCCAAGGATCGCAGGGGAAAAGGGAGACCCAGTACTTC.

CDR3 nucleotide sequence: TGTGCCAGCAGCTTAACAGGACTAGGAGGGGTTACGCAGTATTTT. Its protein product is CASSLTGLGGVTQYF. The chain has TRBV7-3 and TRBJ2-3; 7 bases agree with TRBD2. Trimming took 0 bases from V and 8 from J; bases not matched to a gene: 8. The CDR3 spans 15 residues. Germline V gives CDR1 SGHTA, CDR2 FQGTGA.

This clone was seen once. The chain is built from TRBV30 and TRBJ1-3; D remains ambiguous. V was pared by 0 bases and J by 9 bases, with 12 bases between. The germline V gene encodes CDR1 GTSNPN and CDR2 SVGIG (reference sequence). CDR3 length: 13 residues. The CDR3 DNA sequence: TGTGCCTGGAGTGTACTAGGAGGGTCCACCATATATTTT. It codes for CAWSVLGGSTIYF.

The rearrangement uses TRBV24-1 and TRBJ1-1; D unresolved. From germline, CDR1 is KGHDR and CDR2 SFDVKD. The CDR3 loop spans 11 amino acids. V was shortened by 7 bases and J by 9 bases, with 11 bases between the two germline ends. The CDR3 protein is CATSAAGKAFF. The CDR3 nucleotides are TGTGCCACCAGCGCCGCGGGTAAAGCTTTCTTT.

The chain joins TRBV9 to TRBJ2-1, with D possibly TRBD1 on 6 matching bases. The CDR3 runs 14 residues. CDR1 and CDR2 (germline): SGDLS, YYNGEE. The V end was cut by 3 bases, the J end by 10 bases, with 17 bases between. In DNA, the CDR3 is TGTGCCAGCAGCGCCCAGGGGATTTTAAGGGAGCAGTTCTTC. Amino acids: CASSAQGILREQFF.

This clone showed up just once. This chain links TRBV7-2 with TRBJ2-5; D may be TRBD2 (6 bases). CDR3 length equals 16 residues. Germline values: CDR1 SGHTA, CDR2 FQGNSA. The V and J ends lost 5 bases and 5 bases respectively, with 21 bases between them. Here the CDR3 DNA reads TGTGCCAGCAGCCTGAGAATAAAGGGTCGGGGGGAGACCCAGTACTTC. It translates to CASSLRIKGRGETQYF.

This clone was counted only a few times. The CDR3 reads CASSQDSPTEQYF. The CDR3 region has the DNA TGTGCCAGCAGCCAGGACAGCCCTACGGAGCAGTACTTC. V gene TRBV11-2 combines with J gene TRBJ2-7, with D tentatively TRBD1 (6 bases). CDR1 is SGHAT, CDR2 FQNNGV, per germline. V was pared by 5 bases and J by 7 bases, with 15 bases between. The CDR3 has 13 amino acids.

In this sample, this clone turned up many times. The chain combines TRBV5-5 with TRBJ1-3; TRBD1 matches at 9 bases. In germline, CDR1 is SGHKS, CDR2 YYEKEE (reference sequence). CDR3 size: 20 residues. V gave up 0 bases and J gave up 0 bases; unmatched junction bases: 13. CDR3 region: CASSLAGTGSSSSSGNTIYF. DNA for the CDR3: TGTGCCAGCAGCTTGGCAGGGACAGGGTCCTCCTCAAGCTCTGGAAACACCATATATTTT.

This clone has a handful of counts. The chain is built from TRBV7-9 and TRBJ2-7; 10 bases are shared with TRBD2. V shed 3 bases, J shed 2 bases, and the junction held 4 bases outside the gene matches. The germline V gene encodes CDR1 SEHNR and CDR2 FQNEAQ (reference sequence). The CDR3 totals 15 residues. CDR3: CASSFGSGGTYEQYF. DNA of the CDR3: TGTGCCAGCAGCTTTGGTAGCGGGGGGACCTACGAGCAGTACTTC.

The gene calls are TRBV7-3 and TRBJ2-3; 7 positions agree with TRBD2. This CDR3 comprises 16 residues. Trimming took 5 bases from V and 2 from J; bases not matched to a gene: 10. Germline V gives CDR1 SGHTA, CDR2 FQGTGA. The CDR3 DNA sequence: TGTGCCAGCAGCCCCCAGACTAGCAGGGCCACAGATACGCAGTATTTT. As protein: CASSPQTSRATDTQYF.

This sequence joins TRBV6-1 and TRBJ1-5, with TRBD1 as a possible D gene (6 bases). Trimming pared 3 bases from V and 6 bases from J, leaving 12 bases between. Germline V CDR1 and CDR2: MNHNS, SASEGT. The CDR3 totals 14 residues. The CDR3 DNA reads TGTGCCAGCAGTGAGAATGGGGGCCCTCAGCCCCAGCATTTT. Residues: CASSENGGPQPQHF.

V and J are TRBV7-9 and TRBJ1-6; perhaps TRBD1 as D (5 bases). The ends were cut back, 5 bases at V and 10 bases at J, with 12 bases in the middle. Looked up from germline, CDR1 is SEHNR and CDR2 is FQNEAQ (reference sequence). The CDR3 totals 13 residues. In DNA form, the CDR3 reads TGTGCCAGCAGCCCAGGGTATGGGTCACCCCTCCACTTT. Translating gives CASSPGYGSPLHF. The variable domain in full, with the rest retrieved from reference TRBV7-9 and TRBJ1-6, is DTGVSQNPRHKITKRGQNVTFRCDPISEHNRLYWYRQTLGQGPEFLTYFQNEAQLEKSRLLSDRFSAERPKGSFSTLEIQRTEQGDSAMYLCASSPGYGSPLHFGNGTRLTVT.

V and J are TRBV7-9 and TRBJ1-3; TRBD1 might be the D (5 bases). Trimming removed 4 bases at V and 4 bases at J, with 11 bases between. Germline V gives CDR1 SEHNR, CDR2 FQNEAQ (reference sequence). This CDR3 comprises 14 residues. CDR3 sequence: CASSSPGSGNTIYF. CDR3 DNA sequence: TGTGCCAGCAGCTCCCCAGGGTCCGGAAACACCATATATTTT.

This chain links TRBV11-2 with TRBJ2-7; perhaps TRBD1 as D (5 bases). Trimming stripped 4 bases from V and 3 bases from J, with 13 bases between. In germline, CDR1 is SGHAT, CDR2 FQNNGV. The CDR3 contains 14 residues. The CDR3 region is CASSWGYGGYEQYF. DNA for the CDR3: TGTGCCAGCAGCTGGGGCTACGGCGGCTACGAGCAGTACTTC.

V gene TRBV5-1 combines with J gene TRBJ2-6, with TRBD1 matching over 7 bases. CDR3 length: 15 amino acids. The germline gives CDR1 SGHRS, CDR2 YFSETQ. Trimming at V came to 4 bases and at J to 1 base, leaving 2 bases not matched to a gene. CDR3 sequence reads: CASSLTGSGANVLTF. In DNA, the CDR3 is TGCGCCAGCAGCCTGACAGGGTCTGGGGCCAACGTCCTGACTTTC.